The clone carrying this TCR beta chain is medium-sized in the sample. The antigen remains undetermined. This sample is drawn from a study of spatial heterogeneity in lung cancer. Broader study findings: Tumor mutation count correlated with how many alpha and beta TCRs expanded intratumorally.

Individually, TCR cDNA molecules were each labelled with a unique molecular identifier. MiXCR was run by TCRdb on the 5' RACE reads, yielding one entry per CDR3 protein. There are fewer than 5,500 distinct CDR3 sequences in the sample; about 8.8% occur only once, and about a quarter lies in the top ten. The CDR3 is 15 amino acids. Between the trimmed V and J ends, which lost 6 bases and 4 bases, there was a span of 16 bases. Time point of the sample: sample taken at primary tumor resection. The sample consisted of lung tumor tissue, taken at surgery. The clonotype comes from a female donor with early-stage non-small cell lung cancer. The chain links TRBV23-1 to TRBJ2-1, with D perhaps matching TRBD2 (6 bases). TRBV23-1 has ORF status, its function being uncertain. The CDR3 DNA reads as TGCGCCAGCAGGGGCGGGGAAACAACTTACAATGAGCAGTTCTTC. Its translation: CASRGGETTYNEQFF.